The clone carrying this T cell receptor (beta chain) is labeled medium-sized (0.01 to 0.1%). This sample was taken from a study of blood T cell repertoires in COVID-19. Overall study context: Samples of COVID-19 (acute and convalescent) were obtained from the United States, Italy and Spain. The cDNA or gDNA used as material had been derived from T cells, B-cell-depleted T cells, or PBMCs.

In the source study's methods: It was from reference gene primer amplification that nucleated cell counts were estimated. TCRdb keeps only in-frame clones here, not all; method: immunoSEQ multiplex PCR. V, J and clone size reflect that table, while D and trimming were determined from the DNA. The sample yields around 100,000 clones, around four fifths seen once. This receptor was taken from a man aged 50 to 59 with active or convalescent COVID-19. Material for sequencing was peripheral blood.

The chain's CDR3 is CASSMDGGATQYF. In DNA, the CDR3 is TGTGCCAGTAGTATGGACGGGGGTGCGACCCAGTACTTC. The chain carries TRBV19 and TRBJ2-5, with D perhaps TRBD2 (6 bases). Germline CDR1 is LNHDA and CDR2 is SQIVND (reference sequence). The CDR3 is made up of 13 amino acids. V lost 3 bases and J 7 bases, leaving 12 bases between the germline ends.